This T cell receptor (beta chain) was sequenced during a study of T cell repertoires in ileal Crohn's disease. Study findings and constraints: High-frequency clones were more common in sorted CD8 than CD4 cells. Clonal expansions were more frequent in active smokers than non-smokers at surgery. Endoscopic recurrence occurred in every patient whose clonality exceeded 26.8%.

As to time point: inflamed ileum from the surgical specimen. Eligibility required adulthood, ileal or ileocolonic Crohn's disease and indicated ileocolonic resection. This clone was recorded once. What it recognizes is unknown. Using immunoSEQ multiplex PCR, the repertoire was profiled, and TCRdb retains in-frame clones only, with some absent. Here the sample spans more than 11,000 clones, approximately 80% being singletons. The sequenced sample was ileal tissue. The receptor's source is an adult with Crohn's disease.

The CDR3: CASSAGANTEAFF. DNA for the CDR3: TGCGCCAGCAGCGCAGGAGCGAACACTGAAGCTTTCTTT. The chain joins TRBV10-2 to TRBJ1-1; D ambiguous. Germline V gives CDR1 WSHSY, CDR2 SAAADI. This CDR3 region has 13 residues. Trimming took 6 bases from V and 1 from J, leaving 9 bases between them.